The T cell receptor beta chain described here comes from a study of blood T cell repertoires in COVID-19. The overall study: The samples span acute and convalescent COVID-19 from the United States, Italy and Spain. The cDNA or gDNA used as material had been derived from T cells, B-cell-depleted T cells, or PBMCs.

Original data processing: The assay estimated nucleated cells by amplifying reference gene primers. Using immunoSEQ multiplex PCR, the repertoire was profiled, and TCRdb retains in-frame clones only, with some absent. That table supplies the V and J calls and clone size; D and trimming were determined from the DNA. The sample yields roughly 85,000 clones, roughly 85% seen once. Sequencing was done on a sample of peripheral blood. The clonotype originates from a man aged 50 to 59 with active or convalescent COVID-19.

The CDR3 reads CASSVSPSGVYGYTF. DNA for the CDR3: TGTGCCAGCAGCGTGTCCCCCTCGGGGGTCTATGGCTACACCTTC. The chain links TRBV9 to TRBJ1-2; weak D call: TRBD1 (5 bases). The V and J ends lost 2 bases and 4 bases respectively, with 15 bases between them. Germline CDR1 SGDLS, CDR2 YYNGEE. The CDR3 loop spans 15 amino acids.